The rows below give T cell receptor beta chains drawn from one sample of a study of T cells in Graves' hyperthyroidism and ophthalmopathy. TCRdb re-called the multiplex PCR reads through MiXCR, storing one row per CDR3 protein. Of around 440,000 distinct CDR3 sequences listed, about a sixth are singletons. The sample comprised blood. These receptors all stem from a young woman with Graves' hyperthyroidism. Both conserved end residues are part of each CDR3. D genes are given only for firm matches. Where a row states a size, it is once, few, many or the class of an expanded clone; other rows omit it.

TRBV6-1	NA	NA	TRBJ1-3	CASSEAPLVIGNTIYF	TGTGCCAGCAGTGAAGCGCCCCTTGTAATTGGAAACACCATATATTTT
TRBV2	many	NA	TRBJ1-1	CASSGSEAFF	TGTGCCAGCAGTGGCAGTGAAGCTTTCTTT
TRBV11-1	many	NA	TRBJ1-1	CASSPSAGRGTEAFF	TGTGCCAGCAGCCCCTCGGCGGGGCGGGGGACTGAAGCTTTCTTT
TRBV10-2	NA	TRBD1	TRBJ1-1	CASHMSLQGASGTEAFF	TGCGCCAGCCACATGAGCTTACAGGGGGCTTCGGGCACTGAAGCTTTCTTT
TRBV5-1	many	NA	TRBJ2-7	CASSLASRDEQYF	TGCGCCAGCAGCTTGGCTAGTAGAGACGAGCAGTACTTC
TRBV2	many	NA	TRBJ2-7	CASSESAYEQYF	TGTGCCAGCAGTGAGTCAGCCTACGAGCAGTACTTC
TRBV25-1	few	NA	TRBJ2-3	CASSVTILSTDTQYF	TGTGCCAGCAGTGTTACGATTCTAAGCACAGATACGCAGTATTTT
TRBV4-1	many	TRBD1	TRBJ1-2	CASSYGTDTNYGYTF	TGCGCCAGCAGCTATGGGACAGATACTAACTATGGCTACACCTTC
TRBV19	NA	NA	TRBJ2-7	CASSIEAGAYEQYF	TGTGCCAGTAGTATTGAGGCAGGGGCCTACGAGCAGTACTTC
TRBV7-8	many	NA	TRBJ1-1	CASGFGGRFEAFF	TGTGCCAGCGGGTTTGGAGGGCGCTTTGAAGCTTTCTTT
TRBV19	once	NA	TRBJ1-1	CASSFSGYTEAFF	TGTGCCAGTAGTTTTAGCGGGTACACTGAAGCTTTCTTT
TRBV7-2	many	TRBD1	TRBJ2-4	CASSLTWDRGHIQYF	TGTGCCAGCAGCTTAACGTGGGACAGGGGTCACATTCAGTACTTC
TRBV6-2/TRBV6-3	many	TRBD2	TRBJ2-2	CASSQTSGPTGELFF	TGTGCCAGCAGTCAGACTAGCGGGCCCACCGGGGAGCTGTTTTTT
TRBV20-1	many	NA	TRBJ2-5	CSARDRGTQETQYF	TGCAGTGCTAGAGATCGCGGTACCCAAGAGACCCAGTACTTC
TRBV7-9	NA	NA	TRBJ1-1	CASSHRGEIRPEAFF	TGTGCCAGCAGCCACCGGGGGGAAATTCGACCTGAAGCTTTCTTT
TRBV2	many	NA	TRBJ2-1	CASTDPTSFYNEQFF	TGTGCTAGCACGGATCCCACTAGCTTCTACAATGAGCAGTTCTTC
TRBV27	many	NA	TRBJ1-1	CASSRATANTEAFF	TGTGCCAGCAGCCGAGCGACAGCGAACACTGAAGCTTTCTTT
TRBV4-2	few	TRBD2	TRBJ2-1	CASSQVPGLAGISSYNEQFF	TGTGCCAGCAGCCAAGTGCCGGGACTAGCGGGAATAAGCTCCTACAATGAGCAGTTCTTC
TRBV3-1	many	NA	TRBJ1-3	CASSPTETGNTIYF	TGTGCCAGCAGCCCGACAGAAACTGGAAACACCATATATTTT
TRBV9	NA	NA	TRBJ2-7	CASSPLGGSLSYEQYF	TGTGCCAGCAGCCCTTTAGGGGGATCCCTCTCCTACGAGCAGTACTTC
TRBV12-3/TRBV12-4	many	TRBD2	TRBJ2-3	CASSSSGIGTDTQYF	TGTGCCAGCAGTTCGAGCGGGATCGGGACAGATACGCAGTATTTT
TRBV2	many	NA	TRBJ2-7	CASSMDRSYEQYF	TGTGCCAGCAGTATGGACAGATCCTACGAGCAGTACTTC
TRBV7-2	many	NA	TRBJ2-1	CATSPGHLYNEQFF	TGTGCCACGTCCCCGGGACACCTCTACAATGAGCAGTTCTTC
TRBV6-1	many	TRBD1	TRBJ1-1	CASRRQGAVEAFF	TGTGCCAGCAGACGACAGGGGGCGGTTGAAGCTTTCTTT
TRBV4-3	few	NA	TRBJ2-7	CASSQDPGPGEEQYF	TGCGCCAGCAGCCAGGACCCGGGACCCGGAGAGGAGCAGTACTTC
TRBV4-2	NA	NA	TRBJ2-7	CASSQDRGERYF	TGTGCCAGCAGCCAAGATCGAGGGGAGCGGTACTTC
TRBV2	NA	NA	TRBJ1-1	CASSGRRGNTEAFF	TGTGCCAGCTCAGGACGGCGTGGGAACACTGAAGCTTTCTTT
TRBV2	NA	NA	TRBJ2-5	CASSERGLIDF	TGTGCCAGCAGTGAAAGGGGACTTATAGACTTC
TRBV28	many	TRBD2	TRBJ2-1	CASSHRTSGRAYNEQFF	TGTGCCAGCAGCCACAGGACTAGCGGGAGGGCCTACAATGAGCAGTTCTTC
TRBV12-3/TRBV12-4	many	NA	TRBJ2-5	CASSFLAAHETQYF	TGTGCCAGCAGTTTCTTAGCAGCTCATGAGACCCAGTACTTC
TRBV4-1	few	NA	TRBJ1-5	CASSQTLQGRGQPQHF	TGCGCCAGCAGCCAGACCCTTCAGGGGAGGGGTCAGCCCCAGCATTTT
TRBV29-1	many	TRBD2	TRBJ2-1	CSVEVGLRGEEQFF	TGCAGCGTTGAAGTGGGACTACGGGGTGAGGAGCAGTTCTTC
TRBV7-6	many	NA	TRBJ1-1	CASSPPAWYLAEAFF	TGTGCCAGCAGCCCCCCGGCTTGGTATTTAGCTGAAGCTTTCTTT
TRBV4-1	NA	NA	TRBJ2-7	CASSHPFKETYEQYF	TGCGCCAGCAGCCATCCTTTTAAAGAGACCTACGAGCAGTACTTC
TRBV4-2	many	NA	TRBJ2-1	CASSPSPTGYEQFF	TGTGCCAGCAGCCCCTCCCCGACAGGATACGAGCAGTTCTTC
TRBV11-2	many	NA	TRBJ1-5	CASSWGTDSNQPQHF	TGTGCCAGCAGCTGGGGTACAGATAGCAATCAGCCCCAGCATTTT
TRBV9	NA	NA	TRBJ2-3	CASSVRGADGGVSTDTQYF	TGTGCCAGCAGCGTAAGGGGCGCAGACGGGGGCGTAAGCACAGATACGCAGTATTTT
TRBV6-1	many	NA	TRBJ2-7	CASSEALRGYEQYF	TGTGCCAGCAGTGAAGCGCTTCGGGGTTACGAGCAGTACTTC
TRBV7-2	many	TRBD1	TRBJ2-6	CASSQGTGRSGANVLTF	TGTGCCAGCAGCCAAGGGACAGGGAGATCTGGGGCCAACGTCCTGACTTTC
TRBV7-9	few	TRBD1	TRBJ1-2	CASSSSRDSANYGYTF	TGTGCCAGCAGTTCAAGCCGGGACAGCGCTAACTATGGCTACACCTTC
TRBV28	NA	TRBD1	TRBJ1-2	CASSLPTGGNYGYTF	TGTGCCAGCAGCCTACCAACAGGGGGCAACTATGGCTACACCTTC
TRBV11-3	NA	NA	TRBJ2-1	CASSLLPDSSYNEQFF	TGTGCCAGCAGCTTATTACCGGACAGCTCCTACAATGAGCAGTTCTTC
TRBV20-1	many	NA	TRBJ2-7	CSAAPRSWYEQYF	TGCAGTGCGGCGCCCCGGTCCTGGTACGAGCAGTACTTC
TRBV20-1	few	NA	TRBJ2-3	CSASPPHTDTQYF	TGCAGTGCCTCCCCTCCCCACACAGATACGCAGTATTTT
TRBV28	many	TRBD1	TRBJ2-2	CASSGIVPGQGGTGELFF	TGTGCCAGCAGTGGGATTGTACCCGGACAGGGGGGAACCGGGGAGCTGTTTTTT
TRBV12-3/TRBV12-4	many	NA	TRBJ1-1	CASRGQSNTEAFF	TGTGCCAGCAGGGGCCAATCAAACACTGAAGCTTTCTTT